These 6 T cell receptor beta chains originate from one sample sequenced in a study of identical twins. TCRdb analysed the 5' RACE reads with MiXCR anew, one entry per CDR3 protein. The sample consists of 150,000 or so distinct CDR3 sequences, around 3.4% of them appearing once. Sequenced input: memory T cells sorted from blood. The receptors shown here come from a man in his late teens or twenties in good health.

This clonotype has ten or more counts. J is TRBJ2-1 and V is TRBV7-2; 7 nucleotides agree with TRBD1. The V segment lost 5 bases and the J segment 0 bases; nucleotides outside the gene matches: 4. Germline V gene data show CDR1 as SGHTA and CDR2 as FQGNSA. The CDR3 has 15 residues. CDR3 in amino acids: CASSPAGGSYNEQFF. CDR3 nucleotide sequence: TGTGCCAGCAGCCCGGCAGGGGGCTCCTACAATGAGCAGTTCTTC.

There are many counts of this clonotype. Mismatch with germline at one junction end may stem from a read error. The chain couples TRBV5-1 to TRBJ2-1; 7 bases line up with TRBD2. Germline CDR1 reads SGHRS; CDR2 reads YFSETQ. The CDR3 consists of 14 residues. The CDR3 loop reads CASRLYRDYSEQFF. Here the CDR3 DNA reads TGCGCCAGCAGGCTGTATAGGGACTACAGTGAGCAGTTCTTC.

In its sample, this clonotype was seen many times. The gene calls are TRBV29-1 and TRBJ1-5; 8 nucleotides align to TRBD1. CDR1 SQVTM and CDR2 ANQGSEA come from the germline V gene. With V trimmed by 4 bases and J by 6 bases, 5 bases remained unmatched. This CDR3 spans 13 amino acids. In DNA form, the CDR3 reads TGCAGCGTTGCCGCAGGGACAGGTCAGCCCCAGCATTTT. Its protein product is CSVAAGTGQPQHF.

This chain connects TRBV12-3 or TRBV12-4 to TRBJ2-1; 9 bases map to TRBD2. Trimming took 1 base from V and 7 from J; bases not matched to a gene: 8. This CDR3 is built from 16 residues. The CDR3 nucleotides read TGTGCCAGCAGTTTAGGTACAGCGGGAGGAATAAATGAGCAGTTCTTC. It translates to CASSLGTAGGINEQFF.

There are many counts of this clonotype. CDR3 region: CASSLHRGEKLFF. Written as DNA, the CDR3 is TGTGCCAGCAGCCTCCATCGGGGTGAAAAACTGTTTTTT. The chain uses TRBV4-2 and TRBJ1-4; D not resolved. The V gene's germline CDR1 is LGHNA and CDR2 YNFKEQ. The CDR3 is 13 amino acids. The V end lost 4 bases, the J end lost 7 bases, and 10 bases lay between the germline ends.

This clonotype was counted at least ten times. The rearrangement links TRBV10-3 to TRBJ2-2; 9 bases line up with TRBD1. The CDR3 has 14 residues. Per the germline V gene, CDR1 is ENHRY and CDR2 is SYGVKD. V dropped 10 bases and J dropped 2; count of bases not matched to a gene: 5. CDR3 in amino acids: CASSDRGNTGELFF. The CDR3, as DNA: TGTGCCAGTTCGGACAGGGGAAACACCGGGGAGCTGTTTTTT.